Presented here are 15 T cell receptor beta chains from one specimen sequenced in a study of blood T cell repertoires in COVID-19. Profiling relied on immunoSEQ multiplex PCR, and the TCRdb table lists in-frame clones only, not all of them. Found here are under 200,000 clones, roughly 80% of them singletons; the top ten hold more than 4.5%. The specimen was peripheral blood. These receptors originate from a woman in her 30s with acute or convalescent COVID-19.

The rearrangement links TRBV10-3 to TRBJ2-6; D might be TRBD1 (7 bases). The CDR3 is made up of 16 amino acids. Trimming stripped 10 bases from V and 3 bases from J, with 19 bases between. The germline V gene encodes CDR1 ENHRY and CDR2 SYGVKD. The CDR3 reads CATIRGGDSGANVLTF. CDR3 coding DNA: TGTGCCACCATCCGCGGCGGGGACAGTGGGGCCAACGTCCTGACTTTC.

The rearrangement uses TRBV5-1 and TRBJ2-7, with 13 bases aligning to TRBD2. With V trimmed by 3 bases and J by 9 bases, 9 bases remained unmatched. The CDR3 length is 15 residues. In germline, CDR1 is SGHRS, CDR2 YFSETQ. The DNA for the CDR3 is TGCGCCAGCAGCTCTTCCCCCGGGACTAGCGGGGTGCAGTACTTC. It encodes CASSSSPGTSGVQYF.

V is TRBV7-8 and J is TRBJ2-1; tentatively, D is TRBD2 (5 bases). V was pared by 3 bases and J by 9 bases, with 12 bases between. This CDR3 spans 13 amino acids. CDR1 and CDR2 from the germline V gene are SGHVS and FQNEAQ. The CDR3 loop is CASSFAGVGEQFF. The CDR3 DNA reads TGTGCCAGCAGCTTCGCCGGGGTGGGTGAGCAGTTCTTC.

The chain has TRBV20-1 and TRBJ1-5; 12 bases agree with TRBD1. CDR1 is DFQATT and CDR2 is SNEGSKA in the germline V gene (reference sequence). The V gene end was trimmed by 3 bases and the J gene end by 3 bases; junction bases not matched to a gene: 6. This CDR3 region has 16 residues. CDR3 sequence reads: CSASMGQGATNQPQHF. In nucleotides, the CDR3 is TGCAGTGCTAGTATGGGACAGGGGGCCACCAATCAGCCCCAGCATTTT.

This clone was seen just once. V is TRBV10-3 and J is TRBJ1-3; TRBD1 aligns across 7 bases. Germline lookup yields CDR1 ENHRY and CDR2 SYGVKD. This CDR3 has 14 amino acids. V trimming: 6 bases; J trimming: 5 bases; junction bases outside the gene matches: 7. CDR3 sequence (DNA): TGTGCCATCAGAGACAGGGTCGTAAGAAACACCATATATTTT. Translating gives CAIRDRVVRNTIYF.

CDR3 in amino acids: CACTTGNLNTEAFF. The CDR3 coding sequence is TGTGCCTGTACAACAGGGAATCTGAACACTGAAGCTTTCTTT. V gene TRBV30 combines with J gene TRBJ1-1; D possibly corresponds to TRBD1 (6 bases). This CDR3 is 14 amino acids long. V was pared by 6 bases and J by 0 bases, with 14 bases between. The germline CDR1 and CDR2 sequences are GTSNPN and SVGIG (reference sequence).

This clone showed up just a few times. The gene calls are TRBV7-8 and TRBJ1-2; 8 bases are shared with TRBD1. CDR1 is SGHVS, CDR2 FQNEAQ, per germline. Losses at the gene ends were 4 bases for V and 8 bases for J; bases not matched to a gene: 12. The CDR3 extends over 15 amino acids. CDR3 nucleotide sequence: TGTGCCAGCAGCTCACTACGGACAGGGTATGAGGGCTACACCTTC. It is translated as CASSSLRTGYEGYTF.

The chain carries TRBV19 and TRBJ1-3, with 7 nucleotides matching TRBD1. Germline CDR1 LNHDA, CDR2 SQIVND (reference sequence). V trimming: 3 bases; J trimming: 6 bases; junction bases outside the gene matches: 5. This CDR3 has 14 amino acids. This chain's CDR3 is CASSIPGQPNTIYF. CDR3 sequence (DNA): TGTGCCAGTAGTATTCCGGGACAGCCAAACACCATATATTTT.

The sample holds many counts of this clone. This chain links TRBV28 with TRBJ2-7, with TRBD1 matching over 9 bases. The CDR3 consists of 14 residues. CDR1 is MDHEN, CDR2 SYDVKM, per germline. With V trimmed by 3 bases and J by 5 bases, 5 bases remained unmatched. The CDR3 spells CASSFDRGDDEQYF. CDR3 DNA: TGTGCCAGCAGTTTCGACAGGGGGGACGACGAGCAGTACTTC.

This clone was seen just once. This sequence joins TRBV27 and TRBJ1-3; D uncertain. Trimming took 1 base from V and 0 from J, leaving 4 bases between them. The CDR3 contains 14 residues. CDR1 is MNHEY, CDR2 SMNVEV, per germline (reference sequence). The CDR3 here is CASSLLSSGNTIYF. For the CDR3, the DNA is TGTGCCAGCAGTTTATTGAGCTCTGGAAACACCATATATTTT.

This clone has only a few counts. The rearrangement links TRBV4-1 to TRBJ2-7, with D possibly TRBD2 on 6 matching bases. V lost 0 bases and J 0 bases, leaving 12 bases between the germline ends. Germline CDR1 and CDR2: MGHRA and YSYEKL. The CDR3 extends over 16 amino acids. The CDR3 region has the DNA TGCGCCAGCAGCCAAGAATACGGGAGAAGCTCCTACGAGCAGTACTTC. It yields the protein CASSQEYGRSSYEQYF.

The genes are TRBV5-1 and TRBJ2-1; TRBD2 matches 8 bases. The CDR3 is made up of 19 amino acids. V dropped 4 bases and J dropped 8; count of bases not matched to a gene: 23. Looked up from germline, CDR1 is SGHRS and CDR2 is YFSETQ. The CDR3 region has the DNA TGCGCCAGCAGCCCATCGGGAACTAGCGGATCAGGAGCCATGGATGAGCAGTTCTTC. It yields the protein CASSPSGTSGSGAMDEQFF. Filled out from reference TRBV5-1 and TRBJ2-1, the complete variable domain reads KAGVTQTPRYLIKTRGQQVTLSCSPISGHRSVSWYQQTPGQGLQFLFEYFSETQRNKGNFPGRFSGRQFSNSRSEMNVSTLELGDSALYLCASSPSGTSGSGAMDEQFFGPGTRLTVL.

The chain employs TRBV4-1 and TRBJ1-2; no reliable D call. The CDR3 loop spans 16 amino acids. Germline V CDR1 and CDR2: MGHRA, YSYEKL. The V and J ends lost 1 base and 3 bases respectively, with 15 bases between them. The DNA for the CDR3 is TGCGCCAGCAGCCAAGCTCCTTTGAACTCTGACTATGGCTACACCTTC. Translation: CASSQAPLNSDYGYTF.

This chain connects TRBV27 to TRBJ1-1, with D possibly TRBD1 on 5 matching bases. The CDR3 contains 14 residues. CDR1 and CDR2 (germline): MNHEY, SMNVEV (reference sequence). V lost 3 bases to trimming and J lost 5 bases, with 13 bases between them. The CDR3 is CASSFWGPGTEAFF. The CDR3 bases are TGTGCCAGCAGTTTTTGGGGCCCGGGTACTGAAGCTTTCTTT.

The chain couples TRBV4-3 to TRBJ1-1; D is unclear. Germline assignment: CDR1 LGHNA and CDR2 YSLEER. V lost 2 bases, J lost 1 base, and 5 bases lay in between. The length of the CDR3 is 13 residues. DNA of the CDR3: TGCGCCAGCAGCCAAACAGCGAACACTGAAGCTTTCTTT. Translation: CASSQTANTEAFF.